Shown below are 14 T cell receptor beta chains from a single sample sequenced in a study of T cell repertoires in cytomegalovirus infection. TCRdb itself ran the reads through MiXCR, one entry per CDR3 protein. The sample shows some 200,000 distinct CDR3 sequences, about a tenth of them seen only once. The specimen sequenced was PBMCs. The receptors shown here come from a human donor in good health (CMV status not recorded). Some clones in this sample may be carry-over from other donors' samples.

The chain joins TRBV28 to TRBJ1-2, with D maybe TRBD1 (5 bases). Germline CDR1 reads MDHEN; CDR2 reads SYDVKM. The CDR3 is made up of 13 amino acids. The V end was cut by 6 bases, the J end by 2 bases, with 10 bases between. CDR3 sequence: CASRGGVNYGYTF. Here the CDR3 DNA reads TGTGCCAGCAGGGGAGGGGTAAACTATGGCTACACCTTC.

CDR3 in amino acids: CSVDSGGRAKNEQFF. CDR3 in DNA: TGCAGCGTTGATAGCGGCGGGAGGGCAAAAAATGAGCAGTTCTTC. This chain connects TRBV29-1 to TRBJ2-1; TRBD2 agrees at 9 bases. Unmatched junction bases numbered 10, after V lost 3 bases and J lost 7 bases. The CDR3 loop spans 15 amino acids. Germline V CDR1 and CDR2: SQVTM, ANQGSEA.

Ten or more counts support this clonotype. The V gene is TRBV25-1, the J gene TRBJ1-4; the match to TRBD1 covers 7 bases. V was pared by 8 bases and J by 6 bases, with 0 bases of the junction left unmatched. The CDR3 length is 11 residues. Per the germline V gene, CDR1 is MGHDK and CDR2 is SYGVNS. In DNA form, the CDR3 reads TGTGCCAGCGACAGGGATGAAAAACTGTTTTTT. Translated, it gives CASDRDEKLFF. The whole variable domain, filled in from reference TRBV25-1 and TRBJ1-4, reads EADIYQTPRYLVIGTGKKITLECSQTMGHDKMYWYQQDPGMELHLIHYSYGVNSTEKGDLSSESTVSRIRTEHFPLTLESARPSHTSQYLCASDRDEKLFFGSGTQLSVL.

This clonotype was recorded at least ten times. The chain recombines TRBV6-2 or TRBV6-3 with TRBJ1-1; TRBD1 matches 7 bases. Trimming removed 0 bases from V and 5 bases from J; junction bases left unmatched: 9. CDR3 size: 16 residues. Germline V CDR1 and CDR2: MNHEY, SVGEGT. The CDR3 sequence: CASSYSAGGGITEAFF. CDR3 sequence (DNA): TGTGCCAGCAGTTACTCGGCAGGGGGAGGGATAACTGAAGCTTTCTTT.

This clonotype was counted many times. V and J are TRBV4-3 and TRBJ1-6; 7 bases are shared with TRBD1. CDR1 and CDR2 (germline): LGHNA, YSLEER. J gave up 13 bases and V 0 bases, and 9 bases lay outside the gene matches. The CDR3 covers 15 residues. The CDR3 DNA sequence: TGCGCCAGCAGCCAAGACCGACAGGGTGGTGTGCCCCTCCACTTT. Translated, it gives CASSQDRQGGVPLHF.

The J gene is TRBJ2-7, the V gene TRBV6-2 or TRBV6-3; possibly TRBD1 or TRBD2 for D (5 bases each). Germline V gene sequence: CDR1 MNHEY, CDR2 SVGEGT. Trimming took off 10 bases at V and 5 bases at J, with 21 bases between the two ends. The CDR3 runs to 14 residues. The CDR3 DNA reads as TGTGCCACCAAGAGAGGGGCCTTCATCCACGAGCAGTACTTC. It is translated as CATKRGAFIHEQYF.

This clonotype was picked up many times. The chain has TRBV14 and TRBJ2-7; D may correspond to TRBD1 or TRBD2 (5 bases each). Germline V lookup: CDR1 SGHDN, CDR2 FVKESK. The V end lost 5 bases, the J end lost 2 bases, and 13 bases lay between the germline ends. The CDR3 is 14 residues long. CDR3 loop: CASSTRDGAYEQYF. DNA of the CDR3: TGTGCCAGCAGCACCCGGGACGGCGCCTACGAGCAGTACTTC.

Many counts were recorded for this clonotype. The V call is TRBV7-6, the J call TRBJ2-1, with 10 bases aligning to TRBD2. Germline CDR1 reads SGHVS; CDR2 reads FNYEAQ. V was clipped by 6 bases and J by 6 bases; unmatched bases: 8. The CDR3 is 15 residues long. In DNA form, the CDR3 reads TGTGCCAGCAGTTCACTAGCGGGACTATTCAATGAGCAGTTCTTC. Translation gives CASSSLAGLFNEQFF.

The gene calls are TRBV27 and TRBJ1-2; TRBD1 might be the D (6 bases). Germline CDR1 and CDR2: MNHEY and SMNVEV (reference sequence). The CDR3 sequence is 16 residues long. Trimming left V 4 bases short and J 3 bases short, with 18 bases between. Written as DNA, the CDR3 is TGTGCCAGCAGTTCGATTCAGGGGCTCGCCCACTATGGCTACACCTTC. Translated: CASSSIQGLAHYGYTF.

This clonotype was recorded at least ten times. The CDR3 protein is CASSLVASGRGAHNEQFF. The CDR3, as DNA: TGTGCCAGCAGCTTAGTGGCTAGCGGGAGGGGGGCGCACAATGAGCAGTTCTTC. The chain is built from TRBV7-8 and TRBJ2-1, with TRBD2 matching 12 bases. Germline V gives CDR1 SGHVS, CDR2 FQNEAQ. V trimming: 1 base; J trimming: 5 bases; junction bases outside the gene matches: 9. The CDR3 totals 18 residues. Based on the CDR3 plus reference TRBV7-8 and TRBJ2-1, the full variable domain is GAGVSQSPRYKVAKRGQDVALRCDPISGHVSLFWYQQALGQGPEFLTYFQNEAQLDKSGLPSDRFFAERPEGSVSTLKIQRTQQEDSAVYLCASSLVASGRGAHNEQFFGPGTRLTVL.

This clonotype was observed at least ten times. The V gene is TRBV24-1, the J gene TRBJ1-5; maybe TRBD1 (6 bases). Germline V gene lookup returns CDR1 KGHDR and CDR2 SFDVKD. This CDR3 has 16 amino acids. Between the trimmed V and J ends, which lost 5 bases and 0 bases, there was a span of 13 bases. CDR3: CATSARDTDSNQPQHF. In nucleotides, the CDR3 is TGTGCCACCAGTGCCAGGGACACAGATAGCAATCAGCCCCAGCATTTT.

This clonotype has a count of ten or more. V is TRBV5-5 and J is TRBJ1-6, with 7 bases aligning to TRBD1. The CDR3 spans 15 residues. V was pared by 0 bases and J by 4 bases, with 1 base of the junction left unmatched. Germline V gene lookup returns CDR1 SGHKS and CDR2 YYEKEE (reference sequence). The CDR3 region is CASSLEGQYNSPLHF. DNA for the CDR3: TGTGCCAGCAGCTTGGAGGGACAGTATAATTCACCCCTCCACTTT.

This clonotype was found many times. The chain employs TRBV7-8 and TRBJ1-3; D remains unclear. Germline V lookup: CDR1 SGHVS, CDR2 FQNEAQ. The CDR3 runs 12 residues. V was trimmed by 0 bases and J by 8 bases, leaving 5 bases between them. The CDR3 protein is CASSLAEDTIYF. CDR3 coding DNA: TGTGCCAGCAGCTTAGCCGAGGACACCATATATTTT. Filled out from reference TRBV7-8 and TRBJ1-3, the complete variable domain reads GAGVSQSPRYKVAKRGQDVALRCDPISGHVSLFWYQQALGQGPEFLTYFQNEAQLDKSGLPSDRFFAERPEGSVSTLKIQRTQQEDSAVYLCASSLAEDTIYFGEGSWLTVV.

This clonotype came up many times. The chain links TRBV12-5 to TRBJ2-3; D might be TRBD1 or TRBD2, each matching 5 bases. V dropped 1 base and J dropped 4 bases, with 15 bases sitting between them. The CDR3 has 16 residues. Per germline, CDR1 LGHNT and CDR2 FRNRAP. The CDR3 region has the DNA TGTGCTAGTGGTTTGGATGGGGCGGGCCGCTCAGATACGCAGTATTTT. Translating it yields CASGLDGAGRSDTQYF.